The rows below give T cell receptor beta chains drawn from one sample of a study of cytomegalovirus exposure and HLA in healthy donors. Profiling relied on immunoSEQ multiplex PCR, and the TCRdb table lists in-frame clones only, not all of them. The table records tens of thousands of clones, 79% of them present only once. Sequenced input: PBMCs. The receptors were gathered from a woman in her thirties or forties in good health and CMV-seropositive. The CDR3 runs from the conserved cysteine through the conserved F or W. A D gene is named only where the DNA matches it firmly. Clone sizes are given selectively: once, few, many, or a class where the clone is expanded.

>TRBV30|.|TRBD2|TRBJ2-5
CASTSGQETQYF
TGTGCCTCGACTAGCGGCCAAGAGACCCAGTACTTC
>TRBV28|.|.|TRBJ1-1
CASSMDRMNTEAFF
TGTGCCAGCAGCATGGACAGAATGAACACTGAAGCTTTCTTT
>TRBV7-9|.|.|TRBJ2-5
CASSPGSETQYF
TGTGCCAGCAGCCCGGGGTCAGAGACCCAGTACTTC
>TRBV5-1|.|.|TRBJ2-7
CASSFSPSSGSSYEQYF
TGCGCCAGCAGCTTTTCCCCCTCCTCCGGTAGCTCCTACGAGCAGTACTTC
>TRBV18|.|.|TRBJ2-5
CASSPPQAQETQYF
TGTGCCAGCTCACCACCCCAAGCCCAAGAGACCCAGTACTTC
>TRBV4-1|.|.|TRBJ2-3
CASSQGQSRLLGGTDTQYF
TGCGCCAGCAGCCAAGGACAGTCTAGACTTCTGGGGGGAACAGATACGCAGTATTTT
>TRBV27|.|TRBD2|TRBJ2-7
CASSLGTSGSYEQYF
TGTGCCAGCAGTCTCGGGACTAGCGGTTCCTACGAGCAGTACTTC
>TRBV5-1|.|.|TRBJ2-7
CASSLPSGTWSDEQYF
TGCGCCAGCAGCTTACCATCCGGGACTTGGTCGGACGAGCAGTACTTC
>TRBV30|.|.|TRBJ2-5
CAWGQFQETQYF
TGTGCCTGGGGACAGTTCCAAGAGACCCAGTACTTC
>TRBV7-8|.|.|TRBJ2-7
CASSQARGHEQYF
TGTGCCAGCAGCCAAGCTAGGGGCCACGAGCAGTACTTC
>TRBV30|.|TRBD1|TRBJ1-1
CAWYDRGNTEAFF
TGTGCCTGGTACGACAGGGGGAACACTGAAGCTTTCTTT
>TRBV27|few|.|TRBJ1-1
CASSRAGGQATEAFF
TGTGCCAGCAGCCGAGCGGGGGGCCAAGCCACTGAAGCTTTCTTT
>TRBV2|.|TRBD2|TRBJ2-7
CASSRLAGSEQYF
TGTGCCAGCAGTAGGCTAGCGGGAAGCGAGCAGTACTTC
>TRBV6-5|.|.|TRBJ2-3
CASSYGPGGTDTQYF
TGTGCCAGCAGTTACGGTCCAGGGGGCACAGATACGCAGTATTTT
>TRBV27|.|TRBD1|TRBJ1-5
CASSVQGARDQPQHF
TGTGCCAGCAGTGTTCAGGGGGCGCGAGATCAGCCCCAGCATTTT
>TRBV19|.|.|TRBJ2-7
CASTTSPGSYEQYF
TGTGCCAGTACAACTAGCCCAGGGTCCTACGAGCAGTACTTC
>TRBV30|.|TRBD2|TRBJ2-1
CAWGSLAGSNEQFF
TGTGCCTGGGGGTCTCTAGCGGGTTCCAATGAGCAGTTCTTC
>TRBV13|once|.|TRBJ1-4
CASSFYDRKLFF
TGTGCCAGCAGCTTTTACGATAGAAAACTGTTTTTT
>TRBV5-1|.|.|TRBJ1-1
CASTRGGLNTEAFF
TGCGCCAGCACTCGGGGGGGGCTCAACACTGAAGCTTTCTTT
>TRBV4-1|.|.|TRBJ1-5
CASSQEAGFHQPQHF
TGCGCCAGCAGCCAAGAAGCAGGGTTCCATCAGCCCCAGCATTTT
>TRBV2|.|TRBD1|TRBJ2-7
CASSDGGQGLVIYEQYF
TGTGCCAGTAGTGATGGGGGACAGGGCCTGGTAATTTACGAGCAGTACTTC
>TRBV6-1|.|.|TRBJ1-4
CASSEVGEVVELFF
TGTGCCAGCAGTGAAGTGGGAGAAGTTGTCGAACTGTTTTTT
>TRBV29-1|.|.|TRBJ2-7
CSVEVGPLMWPPSYEQYF
TGCAGCGTTGAAGTGGGCCCCCTAATGTGGCCCCCTTCCTACGAGCAGTACTTC
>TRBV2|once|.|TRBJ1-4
CASRPGLSNEKLFF
TGTGCCAGCAGGCCAGGGCTCTCTAATGAAAAACTGTTTTTT
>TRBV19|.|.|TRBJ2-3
CASSRPGAADTQYF
TGTGCCAGTAGTCGACCAGGGGCTGCAGATACGCAGTATTTT
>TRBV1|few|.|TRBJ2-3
CTSWVWRVTTLF
TGCACCAGCTGGGTATGGCGGGTGACGACCCTCTTT
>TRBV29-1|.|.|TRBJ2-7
CSVGLAYEQYF
TGCAGCGTTGGGCTAGCCTACGAGCAGTACTTC
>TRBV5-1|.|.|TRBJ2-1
CASSLAGLFSYNEQFF
TGCGCCAGCAGCTTGGCCGGACTATTCTCCTACAATGAGCAGTTCTTC
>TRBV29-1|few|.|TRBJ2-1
CSVDTGGRYNEQFF
TGCAGCGTTGACACTGGCGGCCGTTACAATGAGCAGTTCTTC
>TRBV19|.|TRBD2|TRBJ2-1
CASSTPAGTSGRDEQFF
TGTGCCAGTAGTACGCCAGCCGGGACTAGCGGGAGGGATGAGCAGTTCTTC
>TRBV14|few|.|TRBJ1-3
CASSPSGPGNTIYF
TGTGCCAGCAGCCCGTCAGGGCCTGGAAACACCATATATTTT
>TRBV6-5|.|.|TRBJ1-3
CATSDRPGNTIYF
TGTGCCACCTCCGACAGGCCTGGAAACACCATATATTTT
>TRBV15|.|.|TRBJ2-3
CATSRDTLLVTSTDTQYF
TGTGCCACCAGCAGAGATACCCTCCTAGTAACTAGCACAGATACGCAGTATTTT
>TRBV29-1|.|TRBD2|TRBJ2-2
CSVGGGRAPGELFF
TGCAGCGTTGGCGGCGGGAGGGCCCCCGGGGAGCTGTTTTTT
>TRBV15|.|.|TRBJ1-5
CATSRDSFAQGAHISNQPQHF
TGTGCCACCAGCAGAGATTCCTTTGCACAGGGAGCTCACATTAGCAATCAGCCCCAGCATTTT
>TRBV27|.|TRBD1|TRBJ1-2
CASSLYRDRGGYTF
TGTGCCAGCAGTTTATACCGGGACAGAGGAGGCTACACCTTC
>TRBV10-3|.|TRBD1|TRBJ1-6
CAIGGTGDNSPLHF
TGTGCCATCGGGGGGACAGGAGATAATTCACCCCTCCACTTT
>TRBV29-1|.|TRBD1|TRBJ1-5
CSAAGGGQPQHF
TGCAGCGCCGCAGGGGGCGGTCAGCCCCAGCATTTT
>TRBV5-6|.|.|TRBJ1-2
CASSFFDSGGYTF
TGTGCCAGCAGCTTTTTCGACTCCGGCGGCTACACCTTC
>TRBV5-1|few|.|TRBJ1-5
CASSLVYRSQPQNF
TGCGCCAGCAGCTTGGTCTACAGGAGTCAGCCCCAGAATTTT
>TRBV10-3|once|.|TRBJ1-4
CAISEGGPATNEKLFF
TGTGCCATCAGTGAAGGAGGGCCTGCAACTAATGAAAAACTGTTTTTT
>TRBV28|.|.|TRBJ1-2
CASSLPGPRQSYGYTF
TGTGCCAGCAGTCTCCCAGGCCCTAGACAGAGCTATGGCTACACCTTC
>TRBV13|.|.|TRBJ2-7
CASSTKPGASYEQYF
TGTGCCAGCAGCACCAAACCTGGGGCATCGTACGAGCAGTACTTC
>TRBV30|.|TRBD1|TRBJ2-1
CAWGTGGNEQFF
TGTGCCTGGGGAACAGGGGGGAATGAGCAGTTCTTC
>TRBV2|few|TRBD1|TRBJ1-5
CASSRQGLVNQPQHF
TGTGCCAGCAGCCGACAGGGTCTAGTCAATCAGCCCCAGCATTTT
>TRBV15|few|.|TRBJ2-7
CATSRDRAGANEQYF
TGTGCCACCAGCAGAGATCGGGCGGGGGCGAACGAGCAGTACTTC
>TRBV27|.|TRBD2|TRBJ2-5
CASSSEPGLGGETQYF
TGTGCCAGCAGTTCAGAACCGGGACTAGGGGGAGAGACCCAGTACTTC
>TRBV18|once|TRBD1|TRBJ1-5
CASTGGLNQPQHF
TGTGCCAGCACAGGGGGACTCAATCAGCCCCAGCATTTT